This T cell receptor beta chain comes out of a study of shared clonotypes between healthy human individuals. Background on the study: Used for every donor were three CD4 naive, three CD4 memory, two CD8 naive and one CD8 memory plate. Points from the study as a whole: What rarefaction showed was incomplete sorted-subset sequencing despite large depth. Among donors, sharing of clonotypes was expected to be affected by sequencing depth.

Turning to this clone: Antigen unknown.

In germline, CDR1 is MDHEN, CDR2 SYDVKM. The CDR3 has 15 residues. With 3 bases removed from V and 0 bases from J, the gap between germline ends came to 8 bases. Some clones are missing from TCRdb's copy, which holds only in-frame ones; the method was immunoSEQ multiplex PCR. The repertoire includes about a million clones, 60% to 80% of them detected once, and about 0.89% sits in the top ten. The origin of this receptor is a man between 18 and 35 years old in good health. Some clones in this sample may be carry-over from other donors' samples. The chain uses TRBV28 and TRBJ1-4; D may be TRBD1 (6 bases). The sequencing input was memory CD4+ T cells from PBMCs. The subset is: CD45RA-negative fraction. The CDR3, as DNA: TGTGCCAGCAGTTTGTGGACAGCAACTAATGAAAAACTGTTTTTT. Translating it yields CASSLWTATNEKLFF.